This TCR beta chain was documented in a study of T cell repertoires in cytomegalovirus infection. Study background: It can be stated that public TCR beta signatures indicated CMV infection as well as a matching HLA type.

The table lists this clonotype with a few counts. Its target is not known. One entry per CDR3 protein results from TCRdb running MiXCR on the reads. There are around 450,000 distinct CDR3 sequences in the sample; about 33% occur only once, and around 15% lies in the top ten. Findings and limits, study-wide: The ex vivo response showed dominance by HLA-C-restricted CMV-specific TCR beta clonotypes.

This clonotype originated in a human donor in good health (CMV status not recorded). Some clones in this sample may be carry-over from other donors' samples. The source material was PBMCs.

CDR3 DNA: TGTGCCAGCAGCCTGTGGGGGTCGGGCAATGAGCAGTTCTTC. It specifies CASSLWGSGNEQFF. This rearrangement joins TRBV5-6 to TRBJ2-1; D tentatively fits TRBD1 or TRBD2 (5 bases each). V was cut by 4 bases and J by 6 bases, with 14 bases left in between. The CDR3 consists of 14 residues. The germline CDR1 and CDR2 sequences are SGHDT and YYEEEE. The full variable domain, in which reference TRBV5-6 and TRBJ2-1 provide the parts outside the CDR3, is DAGVTQSPTHLIKTRGQQVTLRCSPKSGHDTVSWYQQALGQGPQFIFQYYEEEERQRGNFPDRFSGHQFPNYSSELNVNALLLGDSALYLCASSLWGSGNEQFFGPGTRLTVL.